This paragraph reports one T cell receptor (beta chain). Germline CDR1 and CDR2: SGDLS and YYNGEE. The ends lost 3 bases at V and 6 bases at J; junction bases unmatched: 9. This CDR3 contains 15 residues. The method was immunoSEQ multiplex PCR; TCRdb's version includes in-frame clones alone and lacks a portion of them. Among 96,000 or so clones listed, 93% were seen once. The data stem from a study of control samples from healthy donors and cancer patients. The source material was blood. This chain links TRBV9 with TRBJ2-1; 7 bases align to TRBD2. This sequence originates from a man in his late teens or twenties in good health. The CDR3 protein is CASSAAGVRGNEQFF. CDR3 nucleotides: TGTGCCAGCAGCGCCGCGGGAGTCCGGGGCAATGAGCAGTTCTTC.